Listed below are T cell receptor beta chains from one sample, sequenced in a study of regulatory T cells in long-lasting Graves disease. TCRdb used MiXCR to reprocess the multiplex PCR reads, holding one entry per CDR3 protein. The table lists 250,000 to 400,000 distinct CDR3 sequences, 18% of them singletons. Specimen: peripheral blood mononuclear cells (PBMCs), collected at new diagnosis, from a patient treated with antithyroid drugs. The receptors originated from a female donor with Graves disease. Each CDR3 is given with its conserved first and last residue.

v_gene,j_gene,CDR3aa
TRBV24-1,TRBJ2-7,CATSDSSRNSYEQYF
TRBV2,TRBJ2-5,CASSEGGGGPQETQYF
TRBV5-1,TRBJ2-6,CASSFAGNSGANVLTF
TRBV7-2,TRBJ2-1,CASSVMGGIDDHNEQFF
TRBV6-2/TRBV6-3,TRBJ2-6,CASSFGRSGANVLTF
TRBV30,TRBJ2-7,CAWSVRGQSYEQYF
TRBV2,TRBJ2-3,CASNRQGPGTDTQYF
TRBV5-1,TRBJ1-2,CASRPQGNYGYTF
TRBV28,TRBJ1-4,CASRGTGSKWGEKLFF
TRBV4-1,TRBJ2-7,CASSQALAGPPYEQYF
TRBV19,TRBJ2-4,CASSIGPSAKNIQYF
TRBV29-1,TRBJ2-2,CSVFSPGNATMNTGELFF
TRBV27,TRBJ2-3,CASSLATLPPVDTQYF
TRBV11-1,TRBJ2-3,CASSYRPGQGTDTQYF
TRBV9,TRBJ1-4,CASSANDRERLRNYNEKLFF
TRBV27,TRBJ1-2,CASSLQGWGYGYTF
TRBV10-3,TRBJ2-3,CAISDRTSGRAATDTQYF
TRBV24-1,TRBJ2-7,CATSDLGGQGQYF
TRBV28,TRBJ2-7,CASQRGGALEQYF
TRBV2,TRBJ2-1,CASSGGTRAVNEQFF
TRBV11-3,TRBJ1-1,CASSSMAGGAEAFF
TRBV20-1,TRBJ2-7,CSARDRGLAGIYEQYF
TRBV28,TRBJ1-3,CASIRGRIPSGNTIYF
TRBV6-1,TRBJ1-2,CASSLGEGVLNYGYTF
TRBV2,TRBJ2-5,CASTPVETQYF
TRBV2,TRBJ2-5,CASSERQGGIETQYF
TRBV2,TRBJ2-1,CASSEWRDYSYNEQFF
TRBV24-1,TRBJ2-2,CATSPRGTGDTGELFF
TRBV5-4,TRBJ2-3,CASSLGNRGQTDTQYF
TRBV9,TRBJ2-1,CASSGLWREPRAANEQFF
TRBV12-3/TRBV12-4,TRBJ2-3,CASSLRLAGGPDTQYF
TRBV19,TRBJ1-3,CASSRKLGGAGNTIYF
TRBV19,TRBJ1-2,CASSIVPTDKNYGYTF
TRBV2,TRBJ2-3,CASTPLGPAGADTQYF
TRBV10-3,TRBJ1-1,CAIRGSKGGAEAFF
TRBV12-3/TRBV12-4,TRBJ1-6,CASSLDRSSYNSPLHF
TRBV29-1,TRBJ1-1,CSVEDPGYPLAEAFF
TRBV19,TRBJ1-4,CASSAAGTGNEKLFF
TRBV6-1,TRBJ2-1,CASGGGHSGNEQFF
TRBV20-1,TRBJ2-1,CSASRRESVGEQFF
TRBV19,TRBJ2-5,CASSISGTPQETQYF
TRBV7-2,TRBJ1-1,CASSSPPDRGLHTEAFF
TRBV6-2/TRBV6-3,TRBJ2-7,CASSGGRRPSYEQYF
TRBV10-1,TRBJ2-7,CASSESSGGFYEQYF
TRBV6-1,TRBJ1-5,CASSPDRGRLSQPQHF
TRBV3-1,TRBJ2-1,CASSHIQGIRDEQFF
TRBV18,TRBJ1-5,CASSPDDNLRQPQQF
TRBV5-1,TRBJ2-7,CASSLGAKTTGEQYF
TRBV19,TRBJ2-7,CASSPHLGRVYEQYF
TRBV27,TRBJ2-7,CATRWTSGGEQYF
TRBV5-1,TRBJ2-7,CASSLVLGSYEQYF
TRBV6-1,TRBJ2-7,CASNRAYEQYF
TRBV19,TRBJ1-1,CASSSKMVNTEAFF